These 2 T cell receptor beta chains were sequenced from one sample in a study of identical twins. From the 5' RACE reads, TCRdb called clonotypes with MiXCR, one entry per CDR3 protein. The data hold hundreds of thousands of distinct CDR3 sequences, with about 20% observed a single time. A further study also used this sample, focusing on T cells expressing NK-cell markers.

Sequencing was carried out using PBMCs. The receptors come from a woman between 18 and 30 years old in good health.

CDR3 in amino acids: CATSDPNWGEETQYF. In nucleotides, the CDR3 is TGTGCCACCAGCGACCCCAACTGGGGCGAAGAGACCCAGTACTTC. This chain uses TRBV15 with TRBJ2-5; D possibly corresponds to TRBD1 (5 bases). V was trimmed by 5 bases and J by 3 bases, leaving 16 bases between them. The CDR3 covers 15 residues. CDR1 is LNHNV and CDR2 is YYDKDF in the germline V gene (reference sequence).

This clonotype was seen a few times. The chain employs TRBV19 and TRBJ2-7; D is undetermined. The germline CDR1 and CDR2 sequences are LNHDA and SQIVND (reference sequence). Trimming took off 7 bases at V and 2 bases at J, with 15 bases between the two ends. The CDR3 covers 14 residues. This CDR3 is CASNGSPDTYEQYF. In nucleotides, the CDR3 is TGTGCCAGTAATGGTTCCCCGGATACCTACGAGCAGTACTTC.